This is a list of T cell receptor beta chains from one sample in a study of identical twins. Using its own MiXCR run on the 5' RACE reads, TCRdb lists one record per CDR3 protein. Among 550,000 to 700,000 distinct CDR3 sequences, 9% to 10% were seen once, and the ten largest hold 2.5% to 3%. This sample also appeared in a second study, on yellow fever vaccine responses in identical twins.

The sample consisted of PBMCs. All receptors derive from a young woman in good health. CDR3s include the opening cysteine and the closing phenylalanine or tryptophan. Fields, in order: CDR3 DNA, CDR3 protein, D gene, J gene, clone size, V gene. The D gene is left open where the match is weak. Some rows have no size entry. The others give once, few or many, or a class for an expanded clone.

TGTGCCAGCAGCTCGAAAATTCAGGGAGCTGAGCAGTTCTTC CASSSKIQGAEQFF - TRBJ2-1 few TRBV5-6
TGTGCCAGCACCAAAGAGGGACTCGGCGGAAACACCATATATTTT CASTKEGLGGNTIYF - TRBJ1-3 - TRBV6-1
TGCAGTGCCCCCACGCGCGGACGATGGTTCAGCTCCTACGAGCAGTACTTC CSAPTRGRWFSSYEQYF - TRBJ2-7 few TRBV20-1
TGTGCCACCAGCAGAGTGGGACAGGGGCACCCCGGGCAGTACTTC CATSRVGQGHPGQYF TRBD1 TRBJ2-7 few TRBV15
TGTGCCAGCAGTTCCGGCGGGAGACCCTACGAGCAGTACTTC CASSSGGRPYEQYF TRBD2 TRBJ2-7 many TRBV28
TGTGCCAGTACGGGCTCAGTTGTCGCTTTCTTT CASTGSVVAFF - TRBJ1-1 many TRBV19
TGTGCCTGGAGTGTGGCTTATTCATACGAGCAGTACTTC CAWSVAYSYEQYF - TRBJ2-7 - TRBV30
TGTGCCAGCAGTGGACAGATCCAAAGCGACGAGCAGTACTTC CASSGQIQSDEQYF - TRBJ2-7 - TRBV28
TGTGCCAGCAGCTTTCAGCCCACGACTAGCGGGAGTTGGAATGAGCAGTTCTTC CASSFQPTTSGSWNEQFF TRBD2 TRBJ2-1 few TRBV11-2
TGTGCCATCCTCTTAGGGGATTTGAATGAGCAGTTCTTC CAILLGDLNEQFF - TRBJ2-1 - TRBV10-3
TGTGCCAGCAGCTTTAAGGGGACAGATACGCAGTATTTT CASSFKGTDTQYF - TRBJ2-3 many TRBV11-2
TGTGCCAGCAGACAAGGACAGGGGAAGGGCTCCTACAATGAGCAGTTCTTC CASRQGQGKGSYNEQFF TRBD1 TRBJ2-1 - TRBV7-8
TGTGCCAGCAGCAACGGGGACACCGGGGAGCTGTTTTTT CASSNGDTGELFF - TRBJ2-2 - TRBV21-1
TGTGCCAGTAGTTGGCCAACAGATACGCAGTATTTT CASSWPTDTQYF - TRBJ2-3 - TRBV19
TGTGCCAGCGCATCCACCACCATCGGGACAGGGTACCAAGAGACCCAGTACTTC CASASTTIGTGYQETQYF TRBD1 TRBJ2-5 few TRBV27
TGTGCCAGCAGCTTAGTTGCGGATAGCTCCTACGAGCAGTACTTC CASSLVADSSYEQYF - TRBJ2-7 - TRBV7-2
TGTGCCAGCAGACTTGGACAGGGGAGTTCACCCCTCCACTTT CASRLGQGSSPLHF TRBD1 TRBJ1-6 - TRBV2
TGTGCCAGCAGCACGAGCGGCCGATTATTCACAGATACGCAGTATTTT CASSTSGRLFTDTQYF - TRBJ2-3 few TRBV9
TGTGCCAGCAGCGTCCTAGCGGGAGGGAAAGACACCGGGGAGCTGTTTTTT CASSVLAGGKDTGELFF - TRBJ2-2 many TRBV21-1
TGTACCAGCATCGACCGGGGTTCGTGGGAAACTGAAGCTTTCTTT CTSIDRGSWETEAFF - TRBJ1-1 few TRBV12-3/TRBV12-4
TGTGCCAGCAGGGTGCAGGGGGCGATGGAAATCGAGCAGTACTTC CASRVQGAMEIEQYF TRBD1 TRBJ2-7 - TRBV7-8
TGCGCCAGCAGCCTACTAGCGGGAGTTAATAATGAGCAGTTCTTC CASSLLAGVNNEQFF TRBD2 TRBJ2-1 few TRBV5-1
TGTGCCAGCTTAACCCCGGGACAGGGTTTAGGGGGCTACACCTTC CASLTPGQGLGGYTF TRBD1 TRBJ1-2 few TRBV28
TGTGCCACCAGTGCTTCCAGGGGCGTCCACGAGCAGTACTTC CATSASRGVHEQYF - TRBJ2-7 - TRBV24-1
TGCAGTGCCCCCCTCCCTGGGGGGGTTCCCCCCTACGAGCAGTACTTC CSAPLPGGVPPYEQYF TRBD2 TRBJ2-7 few TRBV20-1
TGTGCCAGCAGCCCGAGGTACGAGCAGTACTTC CASSPRYEQYF - TRBJ2-7 many TRBV7-9
TGCGCCAGCAGCCAAGGCGGGTCCCTGGGAGATACGCAGTATTTT CASSQGGSLGDTQYF - TRBJ2-3 - TRBV4-3
TGTGCCAGCAGTTTATCGGGTTTGTGGGTCGAGCAGTACTTC CASSLSGLWVEQYF - TRBJ2-7 - TRBV12-3/TRBV12-4
TGTGCCAGCAGCGGGAAGGGGGGTAGCTCCTACAATGAGCAGTTCTTC CASSGKGGSSYNEQFF - TRBJ2-1 - TRBV7-9
TGTGCCAGCAGGGGGCTGGTTGCTAATGAAAAACTGTTTTTT CASRGLVANEKLFF - TRBJ1-4 few TRBV2
TGCGCCAGCAGCCCGGCCGGAGGCACTGAAGCTTTCTTT CASSPAGGTEAFF - TRBJ1-1 many TRBV7-9
TGTGCCAGCAGCTCCGGGGCAGCGGGCTACGAGCAGTACTTC CASSSGAAGYEQYF - TRBJ2-7 - TRBV7-2
TGTGCCAGCACCATGGGGGGTGAAGAGACCCAGTACTTC CASTMGGEETQYF - TRBJ2-5 - TRBV28
TGTGCCAGCAGCTTATCTCGAGGCTCCTACAATGAGCAGTTCTTC CASSLSRGSYNEQFF - TRBJ2-1 many TRBV7-2
TGCAGTGCCCGGACTAGCGGGAAATACAATGAGCAGTTCTTC CSARTSGKYNEQFF TRBD2 TRBJ2-1 - TRBV20-1
TGCGCCAGCAGCTTGGCCGGGAACAGGGGCCGGGTCGCCTTTTATGGCTACACCTTC CASSLAGNRGRVAFYGYTF TRBD1 TRBJ1-2 many TRBV5-1
TGTGCCAGTAGTCCAGGCTACAGCGAGTGGAAGACCCAGTACTTC CASSPGYSEWKTQYF - TRBJ2-5 few TRBV19
TGTGCCAGCAGTCCTCCAACTAGCGGGACGACAGATACGCAGTATTTT CASSPPTSGTTDTQYF TRBD2 TRBJ2-3 many TRBV6-1
TGCGCCAGCAGCTTAGGCGGAGGGGGACCCTACGAGCAGTACTTC CASSLGGGGPYEQYF - TRBJ2-7 few TRBV5-1
TGTGCCAGCAGCCAGTACCAGGACCACTATGGCTACACCTTC CASSQYQDHYGYTF - TRBJ1-2 - TRBV3-1